Detailed here is one TCR beta chain. Antigen unknown. The CDR3 covers 13 residues. V was pared by 6 bases and J by 4 bases, with 3 bases of the junction left unmatched. Pooled together were second doses at about 4 or about 12 weeks. This sample is part of a study of T cell responses to AZD1222 COVID-19 vaccine. Study findings and constraints: Dominant at 160-218 and 743-854, vaccine-associated CD4 TCRs also spanned spike. Baseline serology detected seropositivity in only a handful of AZD1222 recipients. A reported finding is that nearly half of spike-specific TCRs target unmutated variant regions.

The protocol was immunoSEQ multiplex PCR, while the TCRdb copy is restricted to in-frame clones and leaves out a portion. Here the sample spans more than 85,000 clones, about 94% being singletons. This receptor was identified in an adult who received the AZD1222 COVID-19 vaccine. The rearrangement uses TRBV12-3 or TRBV12-4 and TRBJ1-1, with 9 bases fitting TRBD1. The source material was peripheral blood, sampled 28 days after the second AZD1222 dose. The CDR3 DNA reads as TGTGCCAGCAGGCTGGGACAGGGCACTGAAGCTTTCTTT. This codes for CASRLGQGTEAFF.